This TCR beta chain was identified during a study of vaccination and CD4 T cells after COVID-19. Across the whole study: Control cultures, each given a CEFX pool, an HIV-1 Nef pool, or no peptide, were included. Study-wide results and caveats: SARS-CoV-2-reactive clonotypes showed a nonsignificant median rise from roughly 21 to 40. A relatively small number of convalescent patients were studied, and no early post-infection timepoints were included.

The germline V gene has CDR1 DFQATT and CDR2 SNEGSKA (reference sequence). The germline V and J ends were trimmed by 0 bases and 1 base, with 16 bases remaining between them. The CDR3 length is 17 residues. CD4+ T cells that had been cultured provided DNA sequenced with the Oncomine TCR Beta short-read assay. In this case, cultured CD4+ T cells provided the extracted genomic DNA. TCRdb ran MiXCR on the PCR reads and lists one entry per CDR3 protein. Here the sample spans around 26,000 distinct CDR3 sequences, about 64% being singletons. Specified treatment: approximately 9-day PBMC culture with coronavirus spike peptide pools or control peptides (ViraFEST assay). With regard to this clonotype: Antigen: not known.

The receptor was isolated from a human donor who had recovered from COVID-19. The chain combines TRBV20-1 with TRBJ1-5, with a tentative D call TRBD1 (5 bases). Sequenced material: CD4+ T cells from blood, cultured in vitro. CDR3 sequence reads: CSARDNRGIGSNQPQHF. Written as DNA, the CDR3 is TGCAGTGCTAGAGATAATCGGGGGATTGGAAGCAATCAGCCCCAGCATTTT.